This record looks at one T cell receptor beta chain sequence and its context. Its antigen is unknown. Germline CDR1 and CDR2: LGHNA and YNFKEQ. V lost 1 base and J 1 base, leaving 10 bases between the germline ends. CDR3 size: 15 residues. The primer mix had 60 Vbeta and 13 Jbeta primers. This table comes from immunoSEQ multiplex PCR, and its TCRdb copy is limited to in-frame clones, with some not included. The sample has around 99,000 clones, roughly four fifths seen once. This sample was taken from a study of cytomegalovirus exposure and HLA in healthy donors. Regarding the study as a whole: The investigators catalogued 150 to 200 TCR beta chains as cytomegalovirus-associated. Several of the most significant clusters were apparently associated with common viral pathogens in a later analysis.

The chain carries TRBV4-2 and TRBJ1-2; TRBD1 might be the D (5 bases). The sequence came from a man between 18 and 35 years old in good health and CMV-seronegative. Sequencing was done on a sample of PBMCs. CDR3 DNA sequence: TGTGCCAGCAGCCAAGCTCTAGACAGTAACTATGGCTACACCTTC. Its translation: CASSQALDSNYGYTF.